This T cell receptor (beta chain) was recorded in a study of blood T cell repertoires in COVID-19. Study-wide background: There were acute and convalescent COVID-19 samples, and they came from the United States, Italy and Spain.

As handled by the study authors: Reference gene primers were amplified, and this amplification served to estimate nucleated cell counts. Sequencing used immunoSEQ multiplex PCR; TCRdb keeps in-frame clones, though not all of them. The D gene and trimming were derived from the DNA, and the V and J assignments and clone size from that table. Here the sample spans approximately 90,000 clones, 80% being singletons. Trimming removed 2 bases at V and 3 bases at J, with 8 bases between. The CDR3 runs to 14 residues. The germline V gene has CDR1 SGHRS and CDR2 YFSETQ. This sequence joins TRBV5-1 and TRBJ1-4; D call uncertain. The clonotype originates from an elderly woman with acute or convalescent COVID-19. The sequenced material came from peripheral blood. The CDR3 coding sequence is TGCGCCAGCAGCTTTCAGGCCTCTAATGAAAAACTGTTTTTT. Amino acid sequence: CASSFQASNEKLFF.